The TCR beta chain under discussion was sequenced for a study of shared clonotypes between healthy human individuals. Replicate sorted-subset PCRs were loaded with around 220 ng DNA, 30,000 or so T cell genomes. The table came from immunoSEQ multiplex PCR; TCRdb's copy has only in-frame clones and leaves some out. In the table there are approximately 2,000,000 clones, about nine tenths of which are singletons. This CDR3 has 15 amino acids. V shed 5 bases, J shed 2 bases, and the junction held 7 bases outside the gene matches. CDR1 is SEHNR, CDR2 FQNEAQ, per germline (reference sequence). The sequenced material came from naive CD4+ T cells from PBMCs. Subset defined: CD45RA+ positively selected. The TCR originated in a man aged 18 to 29 in good health. Some clones in this sample may be carry-over from other donors' samples. The chain combines TRBV7-9 with TRBJ2-7; TRBD2 matches 9 bases. CDR3 sequence reads: CASSGLSGSAYEQYF. The CDR3, as DNA: TGTGCCAGCAGCGGCCTTAGCGGGAGTGCCTACGAGCAGTACTTC.